Given below is one T cell receptor beta chain in context. The specificity of this receptor is unknown. No clone much larger than this one lies a single base away; base qualities are absent. This entry comes from a study of blood T cells in healthy people across ages (dated by TCRdb to about 2015). Background for the entire study: Template switching captured roughly one uniquely barcoded TCR beta cDNA molecule per two T cells in model experiments. Age-related changes in TCR beta repertoire diversity were measured in the study by deep sequencing normalized with unique cDNA molecular identifiers. The donors were split into four age groups: young (average around 17 years), middle-aged (over 35), aged (around 67) and long-lived (under 85). Donors of different ages were randomly distributed across sequencing lanes to avoid experimental bias. The study analyzed two additional independent replicas of 1 million unique cDNA reads from the same blood draw for two donors, one aged 18 to 30 and one aged 80 or older. Overall study outcomes, separate from this receptor: As age increased, observed TCR beta diversity per million T cells dropped in a roughly linear way, and a significant reduction was already evident by age about 40. Because the CMV infection status of the donors was unknown, age-related changes in expanded clonotypes may potentially have been confounded. Total diversity estimates from one million sequenced T cells were considered lower bounds and underestimates. Compared with the aged group, the long-lived group had more naive CD4+ T cells, fewer expanded clones and increased TCR diversity, suggesting age selection. Since profiling was done on bulk unsorted PBMCs, naive and antigen-experienced compartments could not be conclusively compared. A strong correlation was found between observed TCR beta diversity and the percentage of naive T cells measured by flow cytometry.

Library construction relied on 5' RACE. TCRdb lists the instrument as Illumina HiSeq 2500. A second PCR of about 7 to 12 cycles was run with a J-beta primer mix and a sample-barcoded 5' primer. A unique molecular identifier was introduced onto each TCR beta cDNA molecule by a template-switch 5' adaptor carrying 12 random nucleotides. Each sample yielded at least 2.5 million CDR3-containing paired-end reads. The Mint cDNA synthesis kit, primed by a TRBC-specific oligonucleotide, was used to synthesize first-strand cDNA from all RNA. Following uracil-DNA glycosylase treatment, all cDNA underwent a first 18-cycle PCR with the universal primers M1SS and BC2_uni_R. The authors' analysis ran thus. Normalization of each sample was performed by random selection of 1 million high-quality reads, each carrying a distinct molecular identifier. Reads with shared molecular identifiers were discarded instead of being binned into consensus sequences. MiTCR, with a Q25 quality threshold and the strictest error-elimination algorithm, was used for CDR3 identification, clonotype clustering and error correction. A nonparametric unseen species model with Euler transformation was used to estimate a lower bound on total TCR beta diversity. TCRdb reworked the public reads: Q25 trimming with fastp, MiXCR clone assembly, productive beta chains retained. Each entry merges the rows of one CDR3 protein and shows their most common DNA and genes. The V and J calls were not made by the authors but by TCRdb's processing. The sample records 550,000 to 600,000 distinct CDR3 sequences, more than 45% of which are singletons. Of the sample, about 22% is held by the ten largest clones.

The CDR3 measures 13 amino acids from cysteine to phenylalanine. Here the CDR3 DNA is all that survives: 39 bases in frame from base 1. V ends up 8 bases short and J 2 bases short, with an unmatched junction base count of 8. Taken from the germline V gene, the CDR1 and CDR2 loops are SQVTM and ANQGSEA. Systemically healthy Caucasian individuals from Russia, around 38 in total and aged about 6 to 100 years, were included as donors. Each donor gave about 9.8 milliliters of peripheral blood, drawn into EDTA-treated Vacutainer tubes. Ficoll-Paque density-gradient centrifugation was used to isolate PBMCs, with at least 7 million per sample. Total RNA, at least 6 micrograms per sample, was extracted from PBMCs with Trizol reagent. For every donor, an aliquot of PBMCs went through flow cytometry to measure the percentages of naive CD45RAhigh/CD27high T cells.

The rearrangement joined TRBV29-1 to TRBJ2-7; 8 junctional bases match TRBD1. This TCR came from an elderly man in good health. Sequencing was carried out using blood. The DNA is TGCAGCTTCCTGACAGGGGAGACCTACGAGCAGTACTTC. This translates into CSFLTGETYEQYF.